The 18 T cell receptor beta chains below all came from one sample that was sequenced in a study of shared T cell receptors in the human thymus. Assay used: immunoSEQ multiplex PCR; TCRdb lists only in-frame clones, some missing. This table has 600,000 or so clones, over 75% appearing once. These data also featured in a second study, about human thymus T cells.

Material: thymocytes. These TCRs come from a boy younger than two with a congenital heart defect.

This chain links TRBV30 with TRBJ2-7; the D is unclear. Germline V gene data show CDR1 as GTSNPN and CDR2 as SVGIG (reference sequence). The CDR3 consists of 15 residues. Trimming left V 0 bases short and J 3 bases short, with 15 bases between. CDR3: CAWSVPTKPVYEQYF. The CDR3, as DNA: TGTGCCTGGAGTGTACCCACCAAACCAGTCTACGAGCAGTACTTC.

V is TRBV5-1 and J is TRBJ2-1; D is perhaps TRBD2 (6 bases). With 7 bases removed from V and 6 bases from J, the gap between germline ends came to 8 bases. The CDR3 has 11 residues. Germline CDR1 SGHRS, CDR2 YFSETQ. In nucleotides, the CDR3 is TGCGCCAGCTGGCGGGGCAATGAGCAGTTCTTC. This translates into CASWRGNEQFF.

The chain links TRBV10-2 to TRBJ1-5, with no clear D. The length of the CDR3 is 17 residues. V lost 3 bases and J 0 bases, leaving 15 bases between the germline ends. Germline V gene sequence: CDR1 WSHSY, CDR2 SAAADI. The CDR3 bases are TGCGCCAGCAGTGAAGCTTGGGCAGCTTATAGCAATCAGCCCCAGCATTTT. Protein: CASSEAWAAYSNQPQHF.

The chain joins TRBV5-5 to TRBJ2-7; 7 positions agree with TRBD1. The CDR3 extends over 13 amino acids. V shed 2 bases and J 4 bases; nucleotides not matched to a gene: 3. The germline V gene has CDR1 SGHKS and CDR2 YYEKEE (reference sequence). CDR3 DNA sequence: TGTGCCAGCAGCTTTGACAGGGTGTACGAGCAGTACTTC. It encodes CASSFDRVYEQYF.

The chain combines TRBV6-5 with TRBJ1-4; 7 bases align to TRBD1. This CDR3 is built from 14 residues. V shed 6 bases and J 4 bases; nucleotides not matched to a gene: 5. Germline CDR1 is MNHEY and CDR2 is SVGAGI. The DNA for the CDR3 is TGTGCCAGCAGCACACAGGGGCTTAATGAAAAACTGTTTTTT. Its protein is CASSTQGLNEKLFF.

The rearrangement joins TRBV4-2 to TRBJ1-5; 9 bases are a match to TRBD1. Germline assignment: CDR1 LGHNA and CDR2 YNFKEQ. J was trimmed by 1 base and V by 0 bases; bases with no gene match: 7. CDR3 length equals 18 residues. The CDR3 sequence is CASSQDPLTGGSNQPQHF. DNA for the CDR3: TGTGCCAGCAGCCAAGATCCCCTGACAGGGGGAAGCAATCAGCCCCAGCATTTT.

The V call is TRBV27, the J call TRBJ2-5, with a weak D call TRBD2 (6 bases). The last part of the DNA fits TRBJ2-7 better; the J call may be wrong. The CDR3 runs 15 residues. CDR1 and CDR2 (germline): MNHEY, SMNVEV (reference sequence). CDR3 coding DNA: TGTGCCAGCAGTGTACGACTAGTGGGACCCTACGAGCAGTACTTC. Protein sequence: CASSVRLVGPYEQYF.

The J gene is TRBJ2-3, the V gene TRBV12-5, with D possibly being TRBD2 (6 bases). The V gene lost 1 base and the J gene lost 0 bases, with 14 bases spanning the gap. The CDR3 contains 17 residues. Germline loops: CDR1 LGHNT, CDR2 FRNRAP. DNA for the CDR3: TGTGCTAGTGGTTTGGGAATTTGGGACTTAAGCACAGATACGCAGTATTTT. Its protein product is CASGLGIWDLSTDTQYF.

V and J are TRBV7-9 and TRBJ2-7; TRBD2 agrees at 15 bases. V dropped 5 bases and J dropped 3; count of bases not matched to a gene: 14. The CDR3 is 19 amino acids. The germline CDR1 and CDR2 sequences are SEHNR and FQNEAQ (reference sequence). The chain's CDR3 is CASSPGTSGRPGPNYEQYF. Here the CDR3 DNA reads TGTGCCAGCAGCCCAGGGACTAGCGGGAGGCCAGGTCCCAACTACGAGCAGTACTTC.

This chain joins TRBV12-5 and TRBJ1-4; 7 bases are a match to TRBD1. Germline trimming cut 2 bases from V and 6 bases from J; bases unmatched to any gene: 6. The CDR3 is made up of 15 amino acids. Germline CDR1 LGHNT, CDR2 FRNRAP. The CDR3 DNA sequence: TGTGCTAGTGGTTTGCCTGACAGGGCCCATGAAAAACTGTTTTTT. It encodes CASGLPDRAHEKLFF.

This clone was seen just once. The chain carries TRBV27 and TRBJ1-1, with TRBD1 as a possible D gene (6 bases). From germline, CDR1 is MNHEY and CDR2 SMNVEV (reference sequence). The CDR3 is 15 residues long. V lost 6 bases to trimming and J lost 1 base, with 15 bases between them. CDR3 sequence reads: CASSPTSTGNTEAFF. The CDR3 nucleotides are TGTGCCAGCAGCCCAACATCGACAGGGAACACTGAAGCTTTCTTT.

DNA for the CDR3: TGTGCCAGCAGCCAGCCCGCTAGCGGAGTAGAGGCGGCGACCCAGTACTTC. It is translated as CASSQPASGVEAATQYF. The chain couples TRBV14 to TRBJ2-5; 7 bases line up with TRBD2. The CDR3 spans 17 residues. Germline V CDR1 and CDR2: SGHDN, FVKESK. V shed 3 bases and J 7 bases; nucleotides not matched to a gene: 17.

V is TRBV19 and J is TRBJ2-7, with D possibly TRBD1 on 6 matching bases. Germline loops: CDR1 LNHDA, CDR2 SQIVND (reference sequence). The CDR3 totals 13 residues. V lost 5 bases, J lost 4 bases, and 12 bases lay in between. The CDR3 DNA follows: TGTGCCAGTAGTTTGACAGGAGATTACGAGCAGTACTTC. Its translation is CASSLTGDYEQYF. Variable domain in full (rest from reference TRBV19 and TRBJ2-7): DGGITQSPKYLFRKEGQNVTLSCEQNLNHDAMYWYRQDPGQGLRLIYYSQIVNDFQKGDIAEGYSVSREKKESFPLTVTSAQKNPTAFYLCASSLTGDYEQYFGPGTRLTVT.

CDR3 nucleotide sequence: TGTGCCAGCAGTGAATCGAGACTAGCGAGCTACGAGCAGTACTTC. Its translation: CASSESRLASYEQYF. V usage is TRBV25-1 and J usage is TRBJ2-7; 8 bases match TRBD2. Trimming cost V 1 base and J 3 bases; bases outside gene matches: 5. The germline CDR1 and CDR2 sequences are MGHDK and SYGVNS. This CDR3 contains 15 residues.

The chain joins TRBV2 to TRBJ1-6; maybe TRBD1 (5 bases). The V gene's germline CDR1 is SNHLY and CDR2 FYNNEI. V was cut by 5 bases and J by 0 bases, with 17 bases left in between. The CDR3 runs to 18 residues. CDR3 nucleotides: TGTGCCAGCAGTACGATCACCCTTGACAGCTCCTATAATTCACCCCTCCACTTT. Translated, it gives CASSTITLDSSYNSPLHF.

The rearrangement joins TRBV27 to TRBJ1-6; D call uncertain. The V and J ends lost 10 bases and 7 bases respectively, with 11 bases between them. This CDR3 comprises 12 residues. Germline V gives CDR1 MNHEY, CDR2 SMNVEV (reference sequence). CDR3 protein: CAIREGNSPLHF. DNA of the CDR3: TGTGCCATTAGGGAGGGAAATTCACCCCTCCACTTT.

The chain recombines TRBV27 with TRBJ2-7; 10 bases align to TRBD2. V lost 7 bases and J lost 6; bases outside the gene matches: 18. Germline V gene lookup returns CDR1 MNHEY and CDR2 SMNVEV (reference sequence). The CDR3 spans 17 residues. CDR3 DNA: TGTGCCAGCAACCCTAGCGGGGGCACAACTTCTCTACTCGAGCAGTACTTC. This sequence encodes CASNPSGGTTSLLEQYF.

This clone was found once. This chain connects TRBV10-3 to TRBJ2-3; D is possibly TRBD2 (7 bases). CDR1 and CDR2 from the germline V gene are ENHRY and SYGVKD. Trimming took off 8 bases at V and 4 bases at J, with 13 bases between the two ends. CDR3 length: 13 residues. CDR3 region: CAIRGAGSDTQYF. Written as DNA, the CDR3 is TGTGCCATCCGGGGGGCGGGATCAGATACGCAGTATTTT.